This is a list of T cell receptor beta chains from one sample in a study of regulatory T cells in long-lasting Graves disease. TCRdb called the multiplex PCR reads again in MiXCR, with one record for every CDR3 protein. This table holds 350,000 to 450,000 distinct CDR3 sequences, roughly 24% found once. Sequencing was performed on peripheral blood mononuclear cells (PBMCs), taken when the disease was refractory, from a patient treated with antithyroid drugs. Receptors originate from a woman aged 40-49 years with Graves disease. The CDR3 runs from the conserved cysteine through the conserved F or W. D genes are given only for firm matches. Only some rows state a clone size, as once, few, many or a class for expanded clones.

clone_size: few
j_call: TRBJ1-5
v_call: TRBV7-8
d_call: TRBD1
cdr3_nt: TGTGCCAGCAGCTCCGGACAGGGCTGGCAGCCCCAGCATTTT
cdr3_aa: CASSSGQGWQPQHF

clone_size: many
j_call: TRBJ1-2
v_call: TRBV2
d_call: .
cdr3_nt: TGTGCCAGCAGGGCTAATACAGGGTACTATGGCTACACCTTC
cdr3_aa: CASRANTGYYGYTF

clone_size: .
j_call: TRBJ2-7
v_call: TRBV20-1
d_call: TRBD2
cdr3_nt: TGCAGTGCTAGAGACATACTAGCGGGAGAGCCCCACGAGCAGTACTTC
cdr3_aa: CSARDILAGEPHEQYF

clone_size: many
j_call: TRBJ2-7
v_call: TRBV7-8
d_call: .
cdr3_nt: TGTGCCAGCAGCTCAGCGGTATCCTACGAGCAGTACTTC
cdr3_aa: CASSSAVSYEQYF

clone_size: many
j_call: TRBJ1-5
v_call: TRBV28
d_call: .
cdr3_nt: TGTGCCAGCAGTTTTCCGGAGGACGGATATCAGCCCCAGCATTTT
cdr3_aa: CASSFPEDGYQPQHF

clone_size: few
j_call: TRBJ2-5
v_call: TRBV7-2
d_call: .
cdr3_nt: TGTGCCAGCAGCTTAGTAGCGGAAGAGACCCAGTACTTC
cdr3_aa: CASSLVAEETQYF

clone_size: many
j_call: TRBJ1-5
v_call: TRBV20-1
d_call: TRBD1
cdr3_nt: TGCAGTGCCGGGACAGGCGAGTATCAGCCCCAGCATTTT
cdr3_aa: CSAGTGEYQPQHF

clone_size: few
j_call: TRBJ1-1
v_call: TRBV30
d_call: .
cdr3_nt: TGTGCCTCGAGGGAGCTAGGGAACACTGAAGCTTTCTTT
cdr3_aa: CASRELGNTEAFF

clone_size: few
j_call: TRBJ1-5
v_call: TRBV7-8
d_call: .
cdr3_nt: TGTGCCAGCAGCTTAATCCGTCAGGGGAACAATCAGCCCCAGCATTTT
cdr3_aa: CASSLIRQGNNQPQHF

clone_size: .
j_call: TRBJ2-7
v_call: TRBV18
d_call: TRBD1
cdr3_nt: TGTGCCAGCTCACCAGGACAGGGAGTATCCTACGAGCAGTACTTC
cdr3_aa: CASSPGQGVSYEQYF

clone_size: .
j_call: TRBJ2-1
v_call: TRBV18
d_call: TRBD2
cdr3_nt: TGTGCCAGCTCACCACCGGAGGTAGCGGGTGGTGAGCAGTTCTTC
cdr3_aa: CASSPPEVAGGEQFF

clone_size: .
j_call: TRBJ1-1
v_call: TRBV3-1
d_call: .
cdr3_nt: TGTGCCAGCAGCCAACAACAGGGACTTGAAGCTTTCTTT
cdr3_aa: CASSQQQGLEAFF

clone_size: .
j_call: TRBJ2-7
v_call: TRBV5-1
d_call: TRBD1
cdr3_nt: TGCGCCAGCAGCGCAGTTACAGGGGAAAGGCAGTACTTC
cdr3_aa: CASSAVTGERQYF

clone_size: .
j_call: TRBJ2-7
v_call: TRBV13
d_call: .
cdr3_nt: TGTGCCAGCAGCTGGAAAGGGGCTAGCCGCTCCTACGAGCAGTACTTC
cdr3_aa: CASSWKGASRSYEQYF

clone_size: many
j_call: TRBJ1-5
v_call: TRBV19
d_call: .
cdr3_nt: TGTGCCACCTCGAAGATCGGTGGATATAGCAATCAGCCCCAGCATTTT
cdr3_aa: CATSKIGGYSNQPQHF

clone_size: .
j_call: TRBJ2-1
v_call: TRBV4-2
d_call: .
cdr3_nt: TGTGCCAGCAGCCAAGACGGGCTCGCTATCAATGAGCAGTTCTTC
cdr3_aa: CASSQDGLAINEQFF

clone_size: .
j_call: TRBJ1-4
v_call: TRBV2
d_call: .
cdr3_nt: TGTGCCAGCAGTCCGGGAATGGATGAAAAACTGTTTTTT
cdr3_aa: CASSPGMDEKLFF

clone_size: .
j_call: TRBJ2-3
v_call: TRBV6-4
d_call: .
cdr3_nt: TGTGCCAGCAGTTACCCAAGGGGAACAGATACGCAGTATTTT
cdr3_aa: CASSYPRGTDTQYF

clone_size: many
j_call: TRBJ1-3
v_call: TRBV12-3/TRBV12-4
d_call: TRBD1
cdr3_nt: TGTGCCAGCAGCGGACAGGGTGCCCTCTCTGGAAACACCATATATTTT
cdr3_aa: CASSGQGALSGNTIYF

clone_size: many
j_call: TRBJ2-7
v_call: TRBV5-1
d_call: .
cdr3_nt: TGCGCCAGCAGCTTGGGCAGGGAAAACGAGCAGTACTTC
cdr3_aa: CASSLGRENEQYF

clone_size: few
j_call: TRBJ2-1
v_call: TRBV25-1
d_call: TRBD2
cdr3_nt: TGTGCCAGCAGTGGAACACGGGGGGGGTACAATGAGCAGTTCTTC
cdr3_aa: CASSGTRGGYNEQFF

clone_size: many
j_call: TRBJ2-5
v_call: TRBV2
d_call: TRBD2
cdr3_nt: TGTGCCAGCAAGACTAGCGGGTTCGGGGGTTTCCAAGAGACCCAGTACTTC
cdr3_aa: CASKTSGFGGFQETQYF

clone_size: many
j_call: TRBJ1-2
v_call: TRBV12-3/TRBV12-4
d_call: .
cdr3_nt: TGTGCCAGCAGTCCTAGACGCCCCGGGAGTTCTAACTATGGCTACACCTTC
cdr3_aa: CASSPRRPGSSNYGYTF

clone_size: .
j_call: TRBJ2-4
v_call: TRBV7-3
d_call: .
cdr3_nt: TGTGCCAGCAGCTTAGGGGGCACTGAGGACATTCAGTACTTC
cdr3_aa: CASSLGGTEDIQYF

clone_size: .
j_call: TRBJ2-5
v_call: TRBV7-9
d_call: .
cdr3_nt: TGTGCCAGCACCAACCAAAACAGAATAGAGACCCAGTACTTC
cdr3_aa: CASTNQNRIETQYF

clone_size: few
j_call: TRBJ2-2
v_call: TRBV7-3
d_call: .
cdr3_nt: TGTGCCAGCAGCTTACTTGTCACCACCGGGGAGCTGTTTTTT
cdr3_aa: CASSLLVTTGELFF

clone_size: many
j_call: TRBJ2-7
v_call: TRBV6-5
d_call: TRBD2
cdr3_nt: TGTGCCAGCAGTTACGGCGGGAGCGTGGACGAGCAGTACTTC
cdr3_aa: CASSYGGSVDEQYF

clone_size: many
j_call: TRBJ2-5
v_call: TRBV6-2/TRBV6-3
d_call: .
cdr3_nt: TGTGCCAGCAGACTGATGAGAGTGACAGGGAGGGAGACCCAGTACTTC
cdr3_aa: CASRLMRVTGRETQYF

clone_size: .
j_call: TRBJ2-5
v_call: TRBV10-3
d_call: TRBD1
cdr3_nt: TGTGCCACGGGACAGAGGCTACAAGAGACCCAGTACTTC
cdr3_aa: CATGQRLQETQYF

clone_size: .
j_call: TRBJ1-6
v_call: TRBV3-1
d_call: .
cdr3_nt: TGTGCCAGCAGCGGCGGGACCGCCTATAATTCACCCCTCCACTTT
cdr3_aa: CASSGGTAYNSPLHF

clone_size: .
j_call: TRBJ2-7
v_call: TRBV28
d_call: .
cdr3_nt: TGTGCCAGCAAGGGCCAGGACAGAGCTTCCTACGAGCAGTACTTC
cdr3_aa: CASKGQDRASYEQYF

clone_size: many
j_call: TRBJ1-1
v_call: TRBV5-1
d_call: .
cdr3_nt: TGTGCCAGCAGCCCCGGACGGGGGAACACTGAAGCTTTCTTT
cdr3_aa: CASSPGRGNTEAFF